The 9 T cell receptor beta chains given below trace back to one sample, sequenced in a study of technical replicates of blood from a handful of donors. Profiled with immunoSEQ multiplex PCR; TCRdb holds only in-frame clones, not every one. The data contain approximately 74,000 clones, roughly 98% of them singletons. Sequenced sample: T cells isolated from PBMCs. The receptors were sampled from a human donor in good health.

This clone was found once. The chain has TRBV5-1 and TRBJ2-7; 8 bases agree with TRBD2. V lost 1 base, J lost 7 bases, and 7 bases stayed unmatched. CDR3 length: 14 residues. Germline assignment: CDR1 SGHRS and CDR2 YFSETQ. CDR3 in DNA: TGCGCCAGCAGCTTGTCAGGGACTAGTCTTGAGCAGTACTTC. Protein sequence: CASSLSGTSLEQYF.

The rearrangement joins TRBV19 to TRBJ2-5, with D perhaps matching TRBD2 (6 bases). The CDR3 length is 15 residues. Germline CDR1 reads LNHDA; CDR2 reads SQIVND (reference sequence). V dropped 5 bases and J dropped 2 bases, with 15 bases sitting between them. CDR3 bases: TGTGCCAGTAGTCCGCGGGACGCGGCACAAGAGACCCAGTACTTC. Protein: CASSPRDAAQETQYF.

The rearrangement links TRBV19 to TRBJ2-2, with 8 positions matching TRBD1. The CDR3 runs 19 residues. Germline V CDR1 and CDR2: LNHDA, SQIVND (reference sequence). V dropped 8 bases and J dropped 1; count of bases not matched to a gene: 18. The chain's CDR3 is CASQRISNPTGVNTGELFF. The CDR3 nucleotides are TGTGCCAGTCAGCGTATTTCAAACCCGACAGGGGTGAACACCGGGGAGCTGTTTTTT.

In nucleotides, the CDR3 is TGCGCCAGCAGCTTGGGGGACAGAACTTATGGCTACACCTTC. Translated: CASSLGDRTYGYTF. The chain has TRBV5-1 and TRBJ1-2; 7 bases match TRBD1. Losses at the gene ends were 0 bases for V and 5 bases for J; bases not matched to a gene: 4. The CDR3 length is 14 residues. Germline V lookup: CDR1 SGHRS, CDR2 YFSETQ. Combining the CDR3 with reference TRBV5-1 and TRBJ1-2 gives the whole variable domain KAGVTQTPRYLIKTRGQQVTLSCSPISGHRSVSWYQQTPGQGLQFLFEYFSETQRNKGNFPGRFSGRQFSNSRSEMNVSTLELGDSALYLCASSLGDRTYGYTFGSGTRLTVV.

This chain links TRBV5-1 with TRBJ1-2; TRBD1 aligns across 8 bases. The CDR3 loop spans 15 amino acids. CDR1 is SGHRS and CDR2 is YFSETQ in the germline V gene. Losses at the gene ends were 1 base for V and 5 bases for J; bases not matched to a gene: 7. The CDR3 nucleotides read TGCGCCAGCAGCTTGTCAGGGGGCGATAAGTATGGCTACACCTTC. It specifies CASSLSGGDKYGYTF.

The chain couples TRBV9 to TRBJ2-4; 8 nucleotides agree with TRBD1. V gave up 0 bases and J gave up 7 bases; unmatched junction bases: 3. The CDR3 covers 14 residues. Germline V gene data show CDR1 as SGDLS and CDR2 as YYNGEE. In DNA, the CDR3 is TGTGCCAGCAGCGTAGGTGCAGGGGGCAACATTCAGTACTTC. This sequence encodes CASSVGAGGNIQYF.

The V call is TRBV6-5, the J call TRBJ1-1; D remains ambiguous. V lost 5 bases, J lost 0 bases, and 13 bases lay in between. Germline V gene sequence: CDR1 MNHEY, CDR2 SVGAGI. The CDR3 spans 15 residues. This CDR3 is CASSRGRYLNTEAFF. Written as DNA, the CDR3 is TGTGCCAGCAGTCGCGGGCGGTATCTGAACACTGAAGCTTTCTTT.

This chain joins TRBV7-9 and TRBJ1-4; TRBD1 matches 8 bases. The CDR3 length is 14 residues. Unmatched junction bases numbered 3, after V lost 5 bases and J lost 4 bases. The V gene's germline CDR1 is SEHNR and CDR2 FQNEAQ (reference sequence). CDR3 protein: CASSQGAVNEKLFF. CDR3 DNA: TGTGCCAGCAGCCAGGGGGCAGTTAATGAAAAACTGTTTTTT.

This chain links TRBV19 with TRBJ1-4; D may be TRBD1 (6 bases). This CDR3 has 12 residues. Germline lookup yields CDR1 LNHDA and CDR2 SQIVND (reference sequence). V was clipped by 4 bases and J by 8 bases, with 8 bases between them. The CDR3 sequence is CASSSDREKLFF. The DNA for the CDR3 is TGTGCCAGTAGTAGCGACAGGGAAAAACTGTTTTTT.